These 31 T cell receptor beta chains were all obtained from the same sample, sequenced in a study of blood T cells in healthy people across ages. Primed by a sample-barcoded 5' primer and a J-beta primer mix, a second PCR proceeded for about 6 to 12 cycles. TCRdb re-derived calls from the 5' RACE reads in MiXCR, one entry per CDR3 protein. The sample includes hundreds of thousands of distinct CDR3 sequences, around 21% of them seen just once. Material: blood. Receptors originate from a man aged 65-85 years in good health.

With regard to this clonotype: A read error may be the cause here, since a much bigger clone is one base away. The genes are TRBV28 and TRBJ2-4, with D maybe TRBD1 (5 bases). There are 13 residues in the CDR3. V gave up 4 bases and J gave up 6 bases, with 10 bases separating them. Per the germline V gene, CDR1 is MDHEN and CDR2 is SYDVKM. DNA of the CDR3: TGTGCCAGCAGTTCAACTCAGGGAAACATTCAGTACTTC. It translates to CASSSTQGNIQYF.

The rearrangement joins TRBV19 to TRBJ2-5, with D hard to call. The better agreement between TRBJ2-7 and the DNA end casts doubt on the J call. Germline V gene lookup returns CDR1 LNHDA and CDR2 SQIVND (reference sequence). This CDR3 contains 12 residues. CDR3 in DNA: TGTGCCAGTAGTATAATGGGAAACGAGCAGTACTTC. Its translation is CASSIMGNEQYF.

The table lists this clonotype with a few counts. This sequence joins TRBV28 and TRBJ2-3; maybe TRBD1 (5 bases). V was trimmed by 4 bases and J by 1 base, leaving 15 bases between them. The germline CDR1 and CDR2 sequences are MDHEN and SYDVKM. This CDR3 comprises 16 residues. The CDR3: CASSSEALGRTDTQYF. The DNA of the CDR3 is TGTGCCAGCAGTTCGGAAGCCCTGGGGCGCACAGATACGCAGTATTTT.

This clonotype was found a few times. The chain joins TRBV6-1 to TRBJ2-4; D possibly corresponds to TRBD2 (5 bases). Between the trimmed V and J ends, which lost 4 bases and 1 base, there was a span of 20 bases. The CDR3 is 18 residues long. The germline V gene has CDR1 MNHNS and CDR2 SASEGT. CDR3 nucleotide sequence: TGTGCCAGCAGTGGAGGAATCGGGCGGCCGGGGGCCAAAAACATTCAGTACTTC. The encoded protein is CASSGGIGRPGAKNIQYF.

Ten or more counts support this clonotype. A junction boundary mismatches the germline segment, possibly from a read error. This chain joins TRBV6-2 or TRBV6-3 and TRBJ2-1, with a tentative D call TRBD2 (5 bases). CDR1 and CDR2 (germline): MNHEY, SVGEGT. This CDR3 contains 12 residues. For the CDR3, the DNA is TGTGCCAGCAGTCACCCAGCGGCCCCGATCCTCTTC. Translation gives CASSHPAAPILF.

V is TRBV7-2 and J is TRBJ2-1, with 11 bases identical to TRBD2. V lost 4 bases, J lost 9 bases, and 8 bases stayed unmatched. CDR3 length: 15 residues. Germline values: CDR1 SGHTA, CDR2 FQGNSA. CDR3 in DNA: TGTGCCAGCAGCTACCTAGCGGGAGGTCGGGGTGAGCAGTTCTTC. Translating it yields CASSYLAGGRGEQFF.

The rearrangement links TRBV20-1 to TRBJ2-1; 10 bases agree with TRBD2. Germline V CDR1 and CDR2: DFQATT, SNEGSKA (reference sequence). CDR3 length: 18 amino acids. V lost 0 bases and J lost 1; bases outside the gene matches: 9. The CDR3 nucleotides read TGCAGTGCTAGAGATCTGAAGCGGGAGGGCCGGTCCTACAATGAGCAGTTCTTC. This codes for CSARDLKREGRSYNEQFF.

This clonotype was detected only a few times. This chain connects TRBV2 to TRBJ2-5; D perhaps matches TRBD2 (6 bases). Looked up from germline, CDR1 is SNHLY and CDR2 is FYNNEI. The length of the CDR3 is 14 residues. V was clipped by 3 bases and J by 7 bases, with 15 bases between them. The CDR3 sequence is CASSDALGEATQYF. Written as DNA, the CDR3 is TGTGCCAGCAGTGATGCCCTGGGGGAGGCGACCCAGTACTTC.

The table lists this clonotype with a few counts. The chain recombines TRBV9 with TRBJ2-1, with TRBD2 matching 8 bases. V was pared by 0 bases and J by 8 bases, with 4 bases of the junction left unmatched. The CDR3 is 14 amino acids. CDR1 SGDLS and CDR2 YYNGEE come from the germline V gene. The CDR3 sequence is CASSVAGGPYEQFF. The CDR3 coding sequence is TGTGCCAGCAGCGTAGCGGGGGGGCCGTATGAGCAGTTCTTC. The whole variable domain, remainder taken from reference TRBV9 and TRBJ2-1, is DSGVTQTPKHLITATGQRVTLRCSPRSGDLSVYWYQQSLDQGLQFLIQYYNGEERAKGNILERFSAQQFPDLHSELNLSSLELGDSALYFCASSVAGGPYEQFFGPGTRLTVL.

This clonotype was observed at least ten times. V and J are TRBV7-2 and TRBJ2-5; 9 nucleotides agree with TRBD2. The CDR3 length is 15 residues. Germline CDR1 and CDR2: SGHTA and FQGNSA. Trimming took 5 bases from V and 4 from J; bases not matched to a gene: 8. The CDR3 DNA follows: TGTGCCAGCAGCCAACTAGCGGGCGGACGAGAGACCCAGTACTTC. It codes for CASSQLAGGRETQYF.

The gene calls are TRBV28 and TRBJ2-1; D is possibly TRBD2 (6 bases). CDR3 size: 16 residues. Germline V lookup: CDR1 MDHEN, CDR2 SYDVKM. V was trimmed by 4 bases and J by 0 bases, leaving 13 bases between them. CDR3 nucleotide sequence: TGTGCCAGCAGTTCCCCTAGCGCTAACTCCTACAATGAGCAGTTCTTC. The encoded protein is CASSSPSANSYNEQFF. The whole variable domain, remainder taken from reference TRBV28 and TRBJ2-1, is DVKVTQSSRYLVKRTGEKVFLECVQDMDHENMFWYRQDPGLGLRLIYFSYDVKMKEKGDIPEGYSVSREKKERFSLILESASTNQTSMYLCASSSPSANSYNEQFFGPGTRLTVL.

This clonotype came up many times. Written as DNA, the CDR3 is TGTGCCAGCAGTGATGTCAGGGGAGATCCCTACGAGCAGTACTTC. It translates to CASSDVRGDPYEQYF. V and J are TRBV25-1 and TRBJ2-7; D is perhaps TRBD1 (6 bases). This CDR3 is 15 amino acids long. Germline V gene sequence: CDR1 MGHDK, CDR2 SYGVNS. V was clipped by 3 bases and J by 2 bases, with 14 bases between them.

For the CDR3, the DNA is TGTGCCAGCGGCGCTGGACAAAACTATGGCTACACCTTC. Translating gives CASGAGQNYGYTF. V gene TRBV9 combines with J gene TRBJ1-2; a weak D match, TRBD1 (5 bases). Trimming stripped 7 bases from V and 2 bases from J, with 12 bases between. Per germline, CDR1 SGDLS and CDR2 YYNGEE. This CDR3 is 13 amino acids long.

The chain links TRBV7-9 to TRBJ1-2; D is uncertain. Germline lookup yields CDR1 SEHNR and CDR2 FQNEAQ (reference sequence). This CDR3 is 14 amino acids long. V lost 5 bases, J lost 8 bases, and 18 bases lay in between. The CDR3 DNA follows: TGTGCCAGCAGCAACACTAACCTTCCGGGCGGCTACACCTTC. Protein sequence: CASSNTNLPGGYTF.

This clonotype was seen many times. The gene calls are TRBV5-1 and TRBJ2-5; no clear D. This CDR3 is built from 15 residues. Germline V CDR1 and CDR2: SGHRS, YFSETQ. The germline V and J ends were trimmed by 0 bases and 0 bases, with 9 bases remaining between them. The chain's CDR3 is CASSLEGRYQETQYF. The CDR3 DNA sequence: TGCGCCAGCAGCTTGGAGGGCAGGTACCAAGAGACCCAGTACTTC.

A few counts support this clonotype. This sequence joins TRBV30 and TRBJ2-1; tentatively, D is TRBD2 (5 bases). The J call may be faulty, since TRBJ2-7 better matches the DNA end. The CDR3 is made up of 14 amino acids. Germline-derived CDR1 and CDR2 are GTSNPN and SVGIG (reference sequence). The CDR3 nucleotides read TGTGCCTGGAGTGTTAGGGTGGGAGACTACGAGCAGTACTTC. Its protein product is CAWSVRVGDYEQYF.

This clonotype was counted only a few times. The gene calls are TRBV6-2 or TRBV6-3 and TRBJ2-6; the D is unclear. Trimming shortened V by 6 bases and J by 1 base, and 10 bases separated the two germline ends. In germline, CDR1 is MNHEY, CDR2 SVGEGT. The CDR3 runs to 15 residues. CDR3 sequence (DNA): TGTGCCAGCAGCCAGAGCTTTTCTGGGGCCAACGTCCTGACTTTC. As protein: CASSQSFSGANVLTF.

In its sample, this clonotype was seen a few times. With a much larger clone just one base away, this may be a read error. This chain uses TRBV4-2 with TRBJ2-5; maybe TRBD1 (5 bases). V was trimmed by 4 bases and J by 6 bases, leaving 21 bases between them. This CDR3 has 16 amino acids. Germline lookup yields CDR1 LGHNA and CDR2 YNFKEQ. CDR3 in amino acids: CASSRVSKWQGKTQYF. CDR3 in DNA: TGTGCCAGCAGCCGAGTATCGAAGTGGCAGGGCAAGACCCAGTACTTC.

This clonotype occurred a few times. The chain links TRBV2 to TRBJ2-7, with a possible D match to TRBD1 (6 bases). The CDR3 has 16 amino acids. Germline-derived CDR1 and CDR2 are SNHLY and FYNNEI. Trimming took off 6 bases at V and 0 bases at J, with 18 bases between the two ends. The CDR3 DNA is TGTGCCAGCAGCCCAACAGGGTTAATCGCCTCCTACGAGCAGTACTTC. Encoded protein: CASSPTGLIASYEQYF.

In its sample, this clonotype was seen a few times. The chain has TRBV28 and TRBJ2-4; 9 bases line up with TRBD1. The V and J ends lost 8 bases and 1 base, in that order; junction bases with no gene match: 6. The CDR3 is 15 amino acids. Germline CDR1 and CDR2: MDHEN and SYDVKM. The CDR3 region is CASEGTGSAKNIQYF. In DNA, the CDR3 is TGTGCCAGCGAAGGGACAGGGTCTGCCAAAAACATTCAGTACTTC.

The gene calls are TRBV6-5 and TRBJ2-6; D gene uncertain. Germline CDR1 reads MNHEY; CDR2 reads SVGAGI. The CDR3 loop spans 15 amino acids. V was cut by 2 bases and J by 3 bases, with 8 bases left in between. CDR3 region: CASSYGTVGANVLTF. Here the CDR3 DNA reads TGTGCCAGCAGTTACGGTACGGTTGGGGCCAACGTCCTGACTTTC.

Only one count was recorded for this clonotype. An end of the junction differs from the germline gene, which may be a read error. The V gene is TRBV6-2 or TRBV6-3, the J gene TRBJ2-7; D unresolved. CDR3 size: 14 residues. CDR1 is MNHEY and CDR2 is SVGEGT in the germline V gene. Written as DNA, the CDR3 is TGTGCCAGCAGTAACCCCGAGCTCCGCTACGGGCAGTACTTC. This sequence encodes CASSNPELRYGQYF.

Regarding this clonotype: Since a much larger clone is just one base distant, this may be a read error. The chain carries TRBV18 and TRBJ1-4; a weak D match, TRBD1 (6 bases). This CDR3 region has 14 residues. The ends were cut back, 3 bases at V and 11 bases at J, with 16 bases in the middle. The germline gives CDR1 KGHSH, CDR2 LQKENI. Written as DNA, the CDR3 is TGTGCCAGCTCACCGGGACAAGTCCTTACGAAACTGTTTTTT. This gives the protein CASSPGQVLTKLFF.

The J gene is TRBJ2-5, the V gene TRBV7-2, with D tentatively TRBD2 (5 bases). The ends were cut back, 7 bases at V and 7 bases at J, with 19 bases in the middle. This CDR3 spans 14 amino acids. Germline loops: CDR1 SGHTA, CDR2 FQGNSA. The CDR3 bases are TGTGCCAGCAAAGCGGACCCCTCCGATGGGACCCAGTACTTC. Its translation: CASKADPSDGTQYF.

V is TRBV3-1 and J is TRBJ2-3, with a possible D match to TRBD2 (6 bases). This CDR3 spans 16 amino acids. Germline V gene data show CDR1 as LGHDT and CDR2 as YNNKEL (reference sequence). Trimming took off 1 base at V and 5 bases at J, with 16 bases between the two ends. The DNA of the CDR3 is TGTGCCAGCAGCCAAGTCGATCAGCGGGCGGTAGATACGCAGTATTTT. Translation gives CASSQVDQRAVDTQYF.

Only a few counts were recorded for this clonotype. V usage is TRBV20-1 and J usage is TRBJ2-7; 7 bases match TRBD2. J was trimmed by 2 bases and V by 1 base; bases with no gene match: 5. CDR1 is DFQATT, CDR2 SNEGSKA, per germline (reference sequence). CDR3 size: 14 residues. The DNA of the CDR3 is TGCAGTGCTAGAGGGGCTAGCGGAACCTACGAGCAGTACTTC. Protein: CSARGASGTYEQYF.

The genes are TRBV4-1 and TRBJ2-1; TRBD1 matches 10 bases. CDR3 size: 15 residues. Germline V lookup: CDR1 MGHRA, CDR2 YSYEKL. Unmatched junction bases numbered 5, after V lost 4 bases and J lost 5 bases. CDR3 nucleotides: TGCGCCAGCAGCCTTTCGGGACAGGGGCACAATGAGCAGTTCTTC. Protein product: CASSLSGQGHNEQFF.

The chain has TRBV5-1 and TRBJ1-3, with 9 bases fitting TRBD1. J lost 3 bases, V lost 4 bases, and 2 bases had no gene match. The CDR3 loop spans 14 amino acids. CDR1 SGHRS and CDR2 YFSETQ come from the germline V gene. DNA of the CDR3: TGCGCCAGCAGCCCGGGACAGGGTGGAAACACCATATATTTT. Amino acids: CASSPGQGGNTIYF.

This clonotype was seen ten or more times. The genes are TRBV15 and TRBJ2-1; D unresolved. CDR3 length: 16 residues. CDR1 is LNHNV and CDR2 is YYDKDF in the germline V gene (reference sequence). V lost 0 bases to trimming and J lost 0 bases, with 9 bases between them. In nucleotides, the CDR3 is TGTGCCACCAGCAGAGATCAACCGAGCTCCTACAATGAGCAGTTCTTC. This encodes CATSRDQPSSYNEQFF.

This clonotype was detected only a few times. The chain is built from TRBV7-3 and TRBJ2-2; 7 nucleotides agree with TRBD2. The CDR3 is 17 residues long. The J segment lost 1 base and the V segment lost 5 bases, leaving 10 bases of the junction unmatched. Germline CDR1 reads SGHTA; CDR2 reads FQGTGA. The CDR3 loop reads CASSLTPGGRNTGELFF. The CDR3 DNA reads as TGTGCCAGCAGCCTTACCCCTGGCGGGAGGAACACCGGGGAGCTGTTTTTT.

This clonotype showed up many times. The chain couples TRBV5-1 to TRBJ2-7, with a weak D call TRBD2 (8 bases). Germline loops: CDR1 SGHRS, CDR2 YFSETQ. The ends were cut back, 3 bases at V and 0 bases at J, with 16 bases in the middle. CDR3 length: 16 residues. CDR3 residues: CASSSIAGQNSYEQYF. Here the CDR3 DNA reads TGCGCCAGCAGCTCGATAGCGGGACAGAACTCCTACGAGCAGTACTTC.